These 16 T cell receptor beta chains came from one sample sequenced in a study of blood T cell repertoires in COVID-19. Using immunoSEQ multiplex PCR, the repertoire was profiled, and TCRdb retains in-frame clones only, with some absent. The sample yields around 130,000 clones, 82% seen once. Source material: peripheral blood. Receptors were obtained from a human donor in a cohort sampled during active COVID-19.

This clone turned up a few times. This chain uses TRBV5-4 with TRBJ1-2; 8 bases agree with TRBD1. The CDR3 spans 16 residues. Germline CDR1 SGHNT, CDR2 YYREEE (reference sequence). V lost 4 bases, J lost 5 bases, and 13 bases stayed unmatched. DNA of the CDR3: TGTGCCAGCAGCAAAATGGACAGGGCCGACGGGTATGGCTACACCTTC. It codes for CASSKMDRADGYGYTF.

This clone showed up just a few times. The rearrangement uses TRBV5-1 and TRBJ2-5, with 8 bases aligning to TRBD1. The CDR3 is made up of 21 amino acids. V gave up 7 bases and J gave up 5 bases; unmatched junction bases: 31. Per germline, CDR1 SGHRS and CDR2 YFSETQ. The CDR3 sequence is CASPQFDRGVPRKGAGETQYF. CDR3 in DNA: TGCGCCAGCCCCCAGTTTGACAGGGGAGTCCCAAGAAAGGGGGCAGGGGAGACCCAGTACTTC.

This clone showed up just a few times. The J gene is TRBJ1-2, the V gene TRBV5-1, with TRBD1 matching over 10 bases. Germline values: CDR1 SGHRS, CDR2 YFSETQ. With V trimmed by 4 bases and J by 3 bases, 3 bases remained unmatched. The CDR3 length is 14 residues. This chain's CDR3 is CASSVDRGDYGYTF. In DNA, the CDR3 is TGCGCCAGCAGCGTGGACAGGGGGGACTATGGCTACACCTTC.

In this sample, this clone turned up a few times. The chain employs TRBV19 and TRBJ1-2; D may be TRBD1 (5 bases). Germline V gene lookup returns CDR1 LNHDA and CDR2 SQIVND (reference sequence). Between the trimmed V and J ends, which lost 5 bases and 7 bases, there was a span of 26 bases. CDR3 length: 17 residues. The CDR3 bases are TGTGCCAGTAGTCCCCATATGCAGAGTGGAGGGGAGGTTGGCTACACCTTC. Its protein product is CASSPHMQSGGEVGYTF.

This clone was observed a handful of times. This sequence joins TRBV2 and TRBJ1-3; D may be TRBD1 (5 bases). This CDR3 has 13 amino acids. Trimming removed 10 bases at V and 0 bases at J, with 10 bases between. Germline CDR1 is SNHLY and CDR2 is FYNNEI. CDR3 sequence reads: CATAGYSGNTIYF. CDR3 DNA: TGTGCCACTGCAGGGTACTCTGGAAACACCATATATTTT.

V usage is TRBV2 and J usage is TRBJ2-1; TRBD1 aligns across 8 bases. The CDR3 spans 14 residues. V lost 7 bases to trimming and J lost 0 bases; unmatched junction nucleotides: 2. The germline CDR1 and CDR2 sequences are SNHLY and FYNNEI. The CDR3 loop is CASMGQDSYNEQFF. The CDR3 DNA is TGTGCCAGCATGGGACAGGACTCCTACAATGAGCAGTTCTTC.

Here the CDR3 reads CASSSSRGGAVPFF. Here the CDR3 DNA reads TGTGCCAGCAGCTCTAGTCGGGGGGGCGCCGTCCCTTTCTTT. V gene TRBV7-8 combines with J gene TRBJ1-1, with D tentatively TRBD1 (6 bases). V was cut by 4 bases and J by 12 bases, with 21 bases left in between. Germline lookup yields CDR1 SGHVS and CDR2 FQNEAQ. This CDR3 comprises 14 residues.

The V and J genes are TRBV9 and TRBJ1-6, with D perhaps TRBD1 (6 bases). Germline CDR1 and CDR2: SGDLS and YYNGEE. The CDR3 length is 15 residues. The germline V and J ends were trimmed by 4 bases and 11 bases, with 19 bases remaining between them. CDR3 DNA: TGTGCCAGCAGCTTAACCGGGACAAGGAATCCACCCCTCCACTTT. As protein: CASSLTGTRNPPLHF.

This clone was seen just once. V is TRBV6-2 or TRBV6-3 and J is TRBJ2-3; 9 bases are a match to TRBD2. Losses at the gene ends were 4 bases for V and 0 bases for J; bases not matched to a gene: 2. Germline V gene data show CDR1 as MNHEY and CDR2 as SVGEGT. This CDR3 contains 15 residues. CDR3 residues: CASSWGLASTDTQYF. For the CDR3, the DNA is TGTGCCAGCAGTTGGGGACTAGCCAGCACAGATACGCAGTATTTT.

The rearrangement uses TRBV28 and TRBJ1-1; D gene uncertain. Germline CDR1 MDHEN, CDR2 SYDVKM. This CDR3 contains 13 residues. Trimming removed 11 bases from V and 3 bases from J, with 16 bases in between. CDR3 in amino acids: CASPRVEDTEAFF. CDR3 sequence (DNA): TGTGCCTCCCCCCGGGTGGAGGACACTGAAGCTTTCTTT.

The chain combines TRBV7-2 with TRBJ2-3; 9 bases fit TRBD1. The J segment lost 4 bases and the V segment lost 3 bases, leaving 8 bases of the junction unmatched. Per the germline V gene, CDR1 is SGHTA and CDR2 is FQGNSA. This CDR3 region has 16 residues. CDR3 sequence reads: CASSFTPGQGSDTQYF. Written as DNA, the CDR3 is TGTGCCAGCAGCTTTACACCGGGACAGGGATCAGATACGCAGTATTTT.

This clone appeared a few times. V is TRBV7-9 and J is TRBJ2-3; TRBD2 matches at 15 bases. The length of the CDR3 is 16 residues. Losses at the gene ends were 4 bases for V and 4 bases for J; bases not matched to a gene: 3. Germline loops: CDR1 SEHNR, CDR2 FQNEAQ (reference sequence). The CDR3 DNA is TGTGCCAGCAGCTCGGGACTAGCGGGGGGAGCAGATACGCAGTATTTT. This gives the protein CASSSGLAGGADTQYF.

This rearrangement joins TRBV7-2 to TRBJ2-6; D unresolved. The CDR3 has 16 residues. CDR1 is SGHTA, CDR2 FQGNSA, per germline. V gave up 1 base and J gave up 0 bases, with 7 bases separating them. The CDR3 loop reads CASSLGPGSGANVLTF. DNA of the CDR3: TGTGCCAGCAGCTTAGGCCCGGGCTCTGGGGCCAACGTCCTGACTTTC. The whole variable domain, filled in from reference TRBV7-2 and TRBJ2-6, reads GAGVSQSPSNKVTEKGKDVELRCDPISGHTALYWYRQSLGQGLEFLIYFQGNSAPDKSGLPSDRFSAERTGGSVSTLTIQRTQQEDSAVYLCASSLGPGSGANVLTFGAGSRLTVL.

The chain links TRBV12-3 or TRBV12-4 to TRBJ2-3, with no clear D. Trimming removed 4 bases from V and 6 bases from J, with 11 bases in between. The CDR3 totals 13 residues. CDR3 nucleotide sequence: TGTGCCAGCAGTTCCCAGACGGGTGATACGCAGTATTTT. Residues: CASSSQTGDTQYF.

This CDR3 is CASSLYRGRVDTQYF. The CDR3 DNA reads TGTGCCAGCAGCCTCTACCGGGGGAGGGTAGATACGCAGTATTTT. This rearrangement joins TRBV7-2 to TRBJ2-3; 7 bases match TRBD2. The germline V gene encodes CDR1 SGHTA and CDR2 FQGNSA. This CDR3 spans 15 amino acids. Unmatched junction bases numbered 10, after V lost 5 bases and J lost 5 bases.

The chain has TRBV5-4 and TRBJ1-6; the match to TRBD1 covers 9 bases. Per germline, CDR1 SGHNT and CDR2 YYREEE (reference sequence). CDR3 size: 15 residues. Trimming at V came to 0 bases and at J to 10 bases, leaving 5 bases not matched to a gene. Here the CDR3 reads CASSLDRGLGSPLHF. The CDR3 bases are TGTGCCAGCAGCTTGGACAGGGGGCTAGGATCACCCCTCCACTTT.